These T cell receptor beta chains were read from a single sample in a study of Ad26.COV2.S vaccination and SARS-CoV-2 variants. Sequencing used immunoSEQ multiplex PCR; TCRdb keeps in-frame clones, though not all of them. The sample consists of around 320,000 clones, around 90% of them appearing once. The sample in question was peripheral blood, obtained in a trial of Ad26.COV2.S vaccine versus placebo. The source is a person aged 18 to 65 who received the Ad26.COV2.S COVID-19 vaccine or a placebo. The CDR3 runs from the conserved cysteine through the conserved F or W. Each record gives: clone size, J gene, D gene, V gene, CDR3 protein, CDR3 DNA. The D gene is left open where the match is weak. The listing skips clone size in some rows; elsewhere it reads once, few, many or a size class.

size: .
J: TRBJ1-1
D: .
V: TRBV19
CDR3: CASVGTHLSNTEAFF
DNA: TGTGCCAGTGTGGGGACACATCTATCGAACACTGAAGCTTTCTTT

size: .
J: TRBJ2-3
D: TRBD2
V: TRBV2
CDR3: CASSDGLAGVTQYF
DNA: TGTGCCAGCAGTGACGGACTAGCGGGGGTTACGCAGTATTTT

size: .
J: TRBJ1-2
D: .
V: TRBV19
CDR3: CASSMLGAIHADGYTF
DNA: TGTGCCAGTAGTATGTTGGGGGCGATACACGCTGATGGCTACACCTTC

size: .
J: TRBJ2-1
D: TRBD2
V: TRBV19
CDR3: CASRPGLAGGGEQFF
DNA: TGTGCCAGTAGACCCGGACTAGCGGGGGGCGGGGAGCAGTTCTTC

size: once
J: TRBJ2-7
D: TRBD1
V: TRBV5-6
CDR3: CASSLIPRQGTYEQYF
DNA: TGTGCCAGCAGCTTAATCCCGAGACAGGGGACTTACGAGCAGTACTTC

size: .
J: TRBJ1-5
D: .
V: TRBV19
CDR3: CASSIPGMGQPQHF
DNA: TGTGCCAGTAGTATACCCGGAATGGGTCAGCCCCAGCATTTT

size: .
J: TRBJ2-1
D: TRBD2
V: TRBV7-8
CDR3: CASSRRASGGSNEQFF
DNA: TGTGCCAGCAGCCGGCGGGCTAGCGGGGGGTCCAATGAGCAGTTCTTC

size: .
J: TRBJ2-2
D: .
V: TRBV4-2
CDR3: CASSQRLPRNTGELFF
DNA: TGTGCCAGCAGCCAACGGCTGCCGAGGAACACCGGGGAGCTGTTTTTT

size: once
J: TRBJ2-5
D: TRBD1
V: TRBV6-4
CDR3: CASSPTGAQETQYF
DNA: TGTGCCAGCAGTCCAACAGGGGCTCAAGAGACCCAGTACTTC

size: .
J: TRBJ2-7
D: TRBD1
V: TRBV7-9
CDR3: CASSLQAQGGSYEQYF
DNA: TGTGCCAGCAGCTTACAGGCACAGGGGGGATCCTACGAGCAGTACTTC

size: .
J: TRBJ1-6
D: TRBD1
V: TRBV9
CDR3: CASSYRDRANSPLHF
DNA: TGTGCCAGCAGCTACCGGGACAGGGCTAATTCACCCCTCCACTTT

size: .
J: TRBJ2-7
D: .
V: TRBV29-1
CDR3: CSVVGGISYEQYF
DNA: TGCAGCGTTGTCGGTGGGATCTCCTACGAGCAGTACTTC

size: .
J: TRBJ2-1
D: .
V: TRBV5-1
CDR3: CASSIDRPPPREQFF
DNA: TGCGCCAGCAGCATCGACAGGCCCCCACCCCGTGAGCAGTTCTTC

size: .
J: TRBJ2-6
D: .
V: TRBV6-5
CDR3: CASSLRDSGANVLTF
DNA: TGTGCCAGCAGTCTTCGGGACTCTGGGGCCAACGTCCTGACTTTC

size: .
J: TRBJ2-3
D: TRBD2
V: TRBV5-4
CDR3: CASSPLPGGATDTQYF
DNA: TGTGCCAGCAGCCCCCTCCCGGGGGGGGCCACAGATACGCAGTATTTT

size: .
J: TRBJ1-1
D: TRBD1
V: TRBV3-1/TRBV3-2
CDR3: CASSPTGVMNTEAFF
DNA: TGTGCCAGCAGCCCGACAGGGGTCATGAACACTGAAGCTTTCTTT

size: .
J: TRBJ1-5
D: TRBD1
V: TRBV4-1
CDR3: CASSPMTGGQPQHF
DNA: TGCGCCAGCAGCCCTATGACAGGGGGTCAGCCCCAGCATTTT

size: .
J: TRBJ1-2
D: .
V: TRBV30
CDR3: CAWTIGGDGYTF
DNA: TGTGCCTGGACAATTGGGGGGGATGGCTACACCTTC

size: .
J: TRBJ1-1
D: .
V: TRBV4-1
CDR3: CASSRATGMNTEAFF
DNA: TGCGCCAGCAGCCGGGCTACAGGGATGAACACTGAAGCTTTCTTT

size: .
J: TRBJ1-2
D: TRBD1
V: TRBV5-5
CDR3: CASSLAGQGEAGYTF
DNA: TGTGCCAGCAGCTTGGCCGGACAGGGAGAGGCTGGCTACACCTTC

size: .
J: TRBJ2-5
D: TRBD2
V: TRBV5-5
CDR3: CASSLTLAGGAETQYF
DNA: TGTGCCAGCAGCCTAACTCTAGCGGGGGGGGCAGAGACCCAGTACTTC

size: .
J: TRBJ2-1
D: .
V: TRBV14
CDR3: CASSQELSEQFF
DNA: TGTGCCAGCAGCCAAGAGCTGAGCGAGCAGTTCTTC

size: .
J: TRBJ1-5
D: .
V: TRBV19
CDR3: CASSIGTGISNQPQHF
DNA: TGTGCCAGTAGTATCGGAACAGGGATTAGCAATCAGCCCCAGCATTTT

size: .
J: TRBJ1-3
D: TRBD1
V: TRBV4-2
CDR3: CASSQPTGYGTGNTIYF
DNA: TGTGCCAGCAGCCAACCGACAGGGTACGGCACCGGAAACACCATATATTTT

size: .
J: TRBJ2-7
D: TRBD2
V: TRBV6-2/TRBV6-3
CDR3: CASSYPGTSGGPTYEQYF
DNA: TGTGCCAGCAGTTACCCCGGGACTAGCGGGGGGCCCACCTACGAGCAGTACTTC

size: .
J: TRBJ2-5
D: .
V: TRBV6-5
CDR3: CASSYSKQGETQYF
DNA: TGTGCCAGCAGTTACTCGAAGCAAGGAGAGACCCAGTACTTC

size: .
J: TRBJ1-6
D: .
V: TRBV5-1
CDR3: CASSLATGSSYNSPLHF
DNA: TGCGCCAGCAGCTTGGCCACAGGGAGCTCCTATAATTCACCCCTCCACTTT

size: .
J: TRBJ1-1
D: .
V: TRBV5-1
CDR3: CASSSKRGTEAFF
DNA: TGCGCCAGCAGCTCTAAACGGGGGACTGAAGCTTTCTTT

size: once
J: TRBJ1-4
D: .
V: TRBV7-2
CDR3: CASSSYRNHNEKLFF
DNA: TGTGCCAGCAGCTCCTACAGGAACCATAATGAAAAACTGTTTTTT

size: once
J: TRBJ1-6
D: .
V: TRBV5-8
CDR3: CASRNPVHYPGSPLHF
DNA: TGTGCCAGCAGAAACCCCGTGCACTATCCGGGCTCACCCCTCCACTTT

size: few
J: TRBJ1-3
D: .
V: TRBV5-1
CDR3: CASSLTGISGNTIYF
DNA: TGCGCCAGCAGCTTGACAGGTATCTCTGGAAACACCATATATTTT

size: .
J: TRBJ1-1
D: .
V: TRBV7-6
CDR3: CASSDSGGAFF
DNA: TGTGCCAGCAGCGACAGTGGGGGAGCTTTCTTT

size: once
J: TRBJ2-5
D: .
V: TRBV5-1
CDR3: CASSSGESGQYF
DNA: TGCGCCAGCAGCTCCGGGGAGAGTGGCCAGTACTTC

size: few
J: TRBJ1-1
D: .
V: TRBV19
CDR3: CASKGGMNTEAFF
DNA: TGTGCCAGTAAGGGTGGAATGAACACTGAAGCTTTCTTT

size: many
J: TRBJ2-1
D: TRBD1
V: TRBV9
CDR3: CASSPVGGLDEQFF
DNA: TGTGCCAGCAGCCCCGTAGGGGGCTTGGATGAGCAGTTCTTC

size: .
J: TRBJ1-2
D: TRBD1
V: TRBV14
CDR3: CASSQRTGGLFYGYTF
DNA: TGTGCCAGCAGCCAGCGAACAGGGGGACTTTTCTATGGCTACACCTTC

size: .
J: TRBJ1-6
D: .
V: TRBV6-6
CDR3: CASSRGQGNSPLHF
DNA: TGTGCCAGCAGCCGCGGGCAGGGGAATTCACCCCTCCACTTT

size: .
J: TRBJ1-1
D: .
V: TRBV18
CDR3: CASSPIDRLNTEAFF
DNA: TGTGCCAGCTCACCCATTGACAGGTTGAACACTGAAGCTTTCTTT

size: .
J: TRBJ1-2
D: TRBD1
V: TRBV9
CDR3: CASSVGWTGNYGYTF
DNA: TGTGCCAGCAGCGTAGGGTGGACAGGAAACTATGGCTACACCTTC

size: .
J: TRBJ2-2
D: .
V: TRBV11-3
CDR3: CASSLGGGNTGELFF
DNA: TGTGCCAGCAGCTTAGGGGGCGGAAACACCGGGGAGCTGTTTTTT

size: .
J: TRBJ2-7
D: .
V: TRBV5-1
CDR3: CASSLLQGTSYEQYF
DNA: TGCGCCAGCAGCTTGCTTCAGGGGACCTCCTACGAGCAGTACTTC

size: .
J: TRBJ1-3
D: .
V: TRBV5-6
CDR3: CASSLVGSAGNTIYF
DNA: TGTGCCAGCAGCTTGGTGGGGTCCGCCGGGAACACCATATATTTT

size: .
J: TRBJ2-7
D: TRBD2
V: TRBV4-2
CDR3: CASSRSGESSYEQYF
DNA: TGTGCCAGCAGTCGGAGCGGGGAAAGCTCCTACGAGCAGTACTTC

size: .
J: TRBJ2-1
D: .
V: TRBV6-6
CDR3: CASSTPQLSSYNEQFF
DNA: TGTGCCAGCAGTACCCCACAGCTTAGCTCCTACAATGAGCAGTTCTTC

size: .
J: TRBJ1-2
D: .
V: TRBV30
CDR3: CAWSPGLVHAGYTF
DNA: TGTGCCTGGAGCCCCGGGTTGGTGCACGCTGGCTACACCTTC

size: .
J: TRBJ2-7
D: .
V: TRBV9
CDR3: CASSVAGSPEQYF
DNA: TGTGCCAGCAGCGTAGCAGGGTCCCCTGAGCAGTACTTC